These T cell receptor beta chains were read from a single sample in a study of regulatory T cells in long-lasting Graves disease. TCRdb reprocessed the multiplex PCR reads with MiXCR, giving one entry per CDR3 protein. This table has 350,000 to 500,000 distinct CDR3 sequences, around 23% appearing once. Source: peripheral blood mononuclear cells (PBMCs), taken when the disease was refractory, from a patient treated with antithyroid drugs. The receptors come from a female donor with Graves disease. Both conserved end residues are part of each CDR3. A D gene is named only where the DNA matches it firmly. Clone size is not always given. Where it is, it says once, few, many or a class for expanded clones.

clone size | J gene | D gene | V gene | CDR3 DNA | CDR3 protein
few | TRBJ1-3 | - | TRBV5-8 | TGTGCCAGCAGCTTACTTCGGAACACCATATATTTT | CASSLLRNTIYF
few | TRBJ2-7 | TRBD2 | TRBV6-1 | TGTGCCAGCAGTAAGGGAACTAGCGCAACCTACGAGCAGTACTTC | CASSKGTSATYEQYF
few | TRBJ2-7 | - | TRBV11-1 | TGTGCCAGCAGCTCACCAGGGATTGAGCAGTACTTC | CASSSPGIEQYF
many | TRBJ1-5 | TRBD1 | TRBV18 | TGTGCCAGCTCAGCACAGGGGGCTGGTCAGCCCCAGCATTTT | CASSAQGAGQPQHF
many | TRBJ1-1 | - | TRBV7-9 | TGTGCCAGCAGCCGACAGCATATGAACACTGAAGCTTTCTTT | CASSRQHMNTEAFF
many | TRBJ2-5 | TRBD2 | TRBV27 | TGTGCCAGCAGTGGGGGACTAGCGGGGGGGACGGAGACCCAGTACTTC | CASSGGLAGGTETQYF
- | TRBJ1-2 | TRBD1 | TRBV5-1 | TGCGCCAGCAGCCCTGGACAGGGGGCGTTTGGCTACACCTTC | CASSPGQGAFGYTF
- | TRBJ2-7 | - | TRBV5-6 | TGTGCCAGCAGCTTGAAAGGGACCTGGCGCCTCGAGCAGTACTTC | CASSLKGTWRLEQYF
many | TRBJ1-6 | - | TRBV20-1 | TGCAGTGCTAGAGGAGTGGGGATCGGTTATTCACCCCTCCACTTT | CSARGVGIGYSPLHF
- | TRBJ2-5 | TRBD2 | TRBV28 | TGTGCCAGCAGTTCGGGGGGGACCCTGGAGACCCAGTACTTC | CASSSGGTLETQYF
- | TRBJ1-2 | TRBD1 | TRBV20-1 | TGCAGTGCTAGTCTTCGGGACAGCCCTGACTATGGCTACACCTTC | CSASLRDSPDYGYTF
- | TRBJ2-3 | TRBD1 | TRBV10-3 | TGTGCCAGCGAGGGACAGGGGTCGTTCGCGGGAGTGGCAGATACGCAGTATTTT | CASEGQGSFAGVADTQYF
many | TRBJ2-7 | TRBD2 | TRBV12-3/TRBV12-4 | TGTGCCAGCACCTCTCTGGGCGGGAGGGCCGGTCACGAGCAGTACTTC | CASTSLGGRAGHEQYF
many | TRBJ1-1 | TRBD1 | TRBV28 | TGTGCCAGCAGTTTTCTTGACAGGGAGAGCACTGAAGCTTTCTTT | CASSFLDRESTEAFF
- | TRBJ2-3 | - | TRBV11-3 | TGTGCCAGCAGTCGGACCGGGGGCACAGATACGCAGTATTTT | CASSRTGGTDTQYF
many | TRBJ1-1 | - | TRBV24-1 | TGTGCCACCAGTGCCCTGCCAGGGATCTTAGGGGGGAACACTGAAGCTTTCTTT | CATSALPGILGGNTEAFF
few | TRBJ2-7 | TRBD2 | TRBV5-4 | TGTGCCAGCAGCTTGAGGGATAGCGGGAGCTCCTACGAGCAGTACTTC | CASSLRDSGSSYEQYF
- | TRBJ2-5 | - | TRBV19 | TGTGCCAGTAGTATAGCCGGCAGGGGCCAAGAGACCCAGTACTTC | CASSIAGRGQETQYF
many | TRBJ2-7 | - | TRBV15 | TGTGCCACCACCGAAGACCTGGACTTCAACTACGAGCAGTACTTC | CATTEDLDFNYEQYF
few | TRBJ1-4 | TRBD1 | TRBV6-2/TRBV6-3 | TGTACCAGCAGCCCGACAGGGTTGGTCGAAAAACTGTTTTTT | CTSSPTGLVEKLFF
- | TRBJ1-5 | - | TRBV18 | TGTGCCAGCTCACCAGCCAGGGGCGTCAATCAGCCCCAGCATTTT | CASSPARGVNQPQHF
- | TRBJ2-7 | TRBD1 | TRBV20-1 | TGCAGTGCTAGGGACAGGGTGGGTAACGAGCAGTACTTC | CSARDRVGNEQYF
many | TRBJ1-5 | TRBD1 | TRBV25-1 | TGTGCCAGCAGTGGTGACAGGGCCCAGCCCCAGCATTTT | CASSGDRAQPQHF
many | TRBJ2-2 | TRBD2 | TRBV2 | TGTGCCAGAGAAGCGGGAGCTGGCACCGGGGAGCTGTTTTTT | CAREAGAGTGELFF
many | TRBJ2-5 | TRBD1 | TRBV11-3 | TGTGCCAGCAGCGCCCGGGACAGGGCAGGGGAAGAGACCCAGTACTTC | CASSARDRAGEETQYF
many | TRBJ2-7 | - | TRBV7-2 | TGTGCCAGCAGCTTAAAAAGGAGGGGTCGATACGAGCAGTACTTC | CASSLKRRGRYEQYF
- | TRBJ2-7 | - | TRBV30 | TGTGCCGTTGGGGGTTACGAGCAGTACTTC | CAVGGYEQYF
many | TRBJ1-1 | - | TRBV12-3/TRBV12-4 | TGTGCCAGCAGTTACCGGAACACTGAAGCTTTCTTT | CASSYRNTEAFF
many | TRBJ2-7 | TRBD2 | TRBV28 | TGTGCCAGCATGGCGGGAGGTACCTACGAGCAGTACTTC | CASMAGGTYEQYF
- | TRBJ2-2 | - | TRBV5-6 | TGTGCCAGCAGCCAAGGTGGCTACACGGACACCGGGGAGCTGTTTTTT | CASSQGGYTDTGELFF
few | TRBJ2-2 | TRBD2 | TRBV6-1 | TGTGCCAGCAGTGACCGATACGGGGGGAGGAGGGAGCTGTTTTTT | CASSDRYGGRRELFF
- | TRBJ2-7 | TRBD2 | TRBV5-1 | TGTGCCAGCAGCTCCGACAGGGAAGGGACGACTAGCGGGGGCATCGACGAGCAGTACTTC | CASSSDREGTTSGGIDEQYF
- | TRBJ2-7 | TRBD1 | TRBV5-5 | TGTGCCAGCAGCTCGGGACAGGATTCCTACGAGCAGTACTTC | CASSSGQDSYEQYF
few | TRBJ1-1 | - | TRBV19 | TGTGCCAGTAGTATAGCGGACGGAAACACTGAAGCTTTCTTT | CASSIADGNTEAFF
- | TRBJ1-1 | TRBD1 | TRBV5-5 | TGTGCCAGCAGCGAGGGACAGGAGTACACTGAAGCTTTCTTT | CASSEGQEYTEAFF
few | TRBJ1-2 | - | TRBV20-1 | TGCAGTGCCCCGACAGCATACTATGGCTACACCTTC | CSAPTAYYGYTF
few | TRBJ2-4 | TRBD2 | TRBV5-4 | TGTGCCAGCAGCCGAGGACTAGCGGGAGGCGCAGAGGACATTCAGTACTTC | CASSRGLAGGAEDIQYF